This is a list of T cell receptor beta chains from one sample in a study of cytomegalovirus exposure and HLA in healthy donors. TCRdb's copy holds only in-frame clones and misses some; the assay was immunoSEQ multiplex PCR. The repertoire holds about 150,000 clones, with approximately 80% as singletons. Source material: PBMCs. All receptors come from a woman aged 40 to 55 in good health and CMV-seronegative. The CDR3 runs from the conserved cysteine through the conserved F or W. The order of the fields is J gene, D gene, V gene, clone size, CDR3 DNA, CDR3 protein. The D gene is left open where the match is weak. Expanded clones get a size class; other rows say once, few or many, or leave the size out.

J gene: TRBJ2-7; D gene: .; V gene: TRBV14; clone size: .; CDR3 DNA: TGTGCCAGCAGCCAGGCGGGGGCCCTATCGGGGCAGTACTTC; CDR3 protein: CASSQAGALSGQYF
J gene: TRBJ1-1; D gene: .; V gene: TRBV5-1; clone size: .; CDR3 DNA: TGCGCCAGCAGCTTGGGCACTGGGGCCCTTAACACTGAAGCTTTCTTT; CDR3 protein: CASSLGTGALNTEAFF
J gene: TRBJ1-4; D gene: TRBD1; V gene: TRBV29-1; clone size: few; CDR3 DNA: TGCAGCGTTGAGGACAGGGGTAATGAAAAACTGTTTTTT; CDR3 protein: CSVEDRGNEKLFF
J gene: TRBJ2-7; D gene: .; V gene: TRBV7-9; clone size: few; CDR3 DNA: TGTGCCAGCAGCTACGGACAGACACCTTCCTACGAGCAGTACTTC; CDR3 protein: CASSYGQTPSYEQYF
J gene: TRBJ2-5; D gene: TRBD1; V gene: TRBV18; clone size: .; CDR3 DNA: TGTGCCAGCTCACCAGGGACAGGGGGCCGGGAGACCCAGTACTTC; CDR3 protein: CASSPGTGGRETQYF
J gene: TRBJ1-5; D gene: TRBD1; V gene: TRBV2; clone size: .; CDR3 DNA: TGTGCCAGCAGTGATCTCGGACAGGGGAGTCAGCCCCAGCATTTT; CDR3 protein: CASSDLGQGSQPQHF
J gene: TRBJ2-1; D gene: TRBD1; V gene: TRBV18; clone size: .; CDR3 DNA: TGTGCCAGCTCACCAGGACAGGCCTCCTACAATGAGCAGTTCTTC; CDR3 protein: CASSPGQASYNEQFF
J gene: TRBJ1-1; D gene: .; V gene: TRBV5-1; clone size: .; CDR3 DNA: TGCGCCAGCAGCTTGTTAGTAGGGGAGAACACTGAAGCTTTCTTT; CDR3 protein: CASSLLVGENTEAFF
J gene: TRBJ2-6; D gene: TRBD1; V gene: TRBV6-5; clone size: few; CDR3 DNA: TGTGCCAGCGGACAGGCACACTCTGGGGCCAACGTCCTGACTTTC; CDR3 protein: CASGQAHSGANVLTF
J gene: TRBJ1-2; D gene: TRBD1; V gene: TRBV18; clone size: .; CDR3 DNA: TGTGCCAGCTCACAGGGACAGGCGAGTAACTATGGCTACACCTTC; CDR3 protein: CASSQGQASNYGYTF
J gene: TRBJ1-5; D gene: .; V gene: TRBV5-6; clone size: .; CDR3 DNA: TGTGCCAGCAGCTCGGGGGGTACTGCCAATCAGCCCCAGCATTTT; CDR3 protein: CASSSGGTANQPQHF
J gene: TRBJ2-3; D gene: TRBD2; V gene: TRBV27; clone size: .; CDR3 DNA: TGTGCCAGCAGTCTTTCCTGGACTAGCGGGGGGGAATTTCCAGATACGCAGTATTTT; CDR3 protein: CASSLSWTSGGEFPDTQYF
J gene: TRBJ1-1; D gene: .; V gene: TRBV7-8; clone size: .; CDR3 DNA: TGTGCCAGTCTACAGTTTACTGAAGCTTTCTTT; CDR3 protein: CASLQFTEAFF
J gene: TRBJ2-7; D gene: TRBD1; V gene: TRBV13; clone size: .; CDR3 DNA: TGTGCCAGCAGCTATCGTCAGGGGGCGAGGAACGAGCAGTACTTC; CDR3 protein: CASSYRQGARNEQYF
J gene: TRBJ1-1; D gene: TRBD1; V gene: TRBV30; clone size: .; CDR3 DNA: TGTGCCTGCAAGGGACAGATGAACACTGAAGCTTTCTTT; CDR3 protein: CACKGQMNTEAFF
J gene: TRBJ2-6; D gene: .; V gene: TRBV18; clone size: .; CDR3 DNA: TGTGCCAGCTCACCACCCCGGGACTCTGGGGCCAACGTCCTGACTTTC; CDR3 protein: CASSPPRDSGANVLTF
J gene: TRBJ1-4; D gene: .; V gene: TRBV27; clone size: .; CDR3 DNA: TGTGCCAGCAGACCCTCAGGGATATTGAGAAGCGTCGTGTTTTTT; CDR3 protein: CASRPSGILRSVVFF
J gene: TRBJ1-1; D gene: TRBD1; V gene: TRBV5-1; clone size: .; CDR3 DNA: TGCGCCAGCAGCGTCACAGGGGGCGAATCGGAAGCTTTCTTT; CDR3 protein: CASSVTGGESEAFF
J gene: TRBJ2-2; D gene: TRBD2; V gene: TRBV5-1; clone size: .; CDR3 DNA: TGCGCCAGCAGCTTGGATTTAGCGGGTAACACCGGGGAGCTGTTTTTT; CDR3 protein: CASSLDLAGNTGELFF
J gene: TRBJ2-2; D gene: .; V gene: TRBV2; clone size: .; CDR3 DNA: TGTGCCAGCAGTGAATGGCAGGGGCCCGACACCGGGGAGCTGTTTTTT; CDR3 protein: CASSEWQGPDTGELFF
J gene: TRBJ2-2; D gene: TRBD2; V gene: TRBV5-6; clone size: .; CDR3 DNA: TGTGCCAGCAGCTTGACCGCGCTAGCGGGGGAAACGGAGCTGTTTTTT; CDR3 protein: CASSLTALAGETELFF
J gene: TRBJ2-5; D gene: TRBD1; V gene: TRBV18; clone size: .; CDR3 DNA: TGTGCCAGCTCACCATTCGACAGGGCAGTCCAAGAGACCCAGTACTTC; CDR3 protein: CASSPFDRAVQETQYF
J gene: TRBJ2-1; D gene: TRBD2; V gene: TRBV2; clone size: .; CDR3 DNA: TGTGCCAGCAGTGGGGGGGGACGGAGGCAGTTCTTC; CDR3 protein: CASSGGGRRQFF
J gene: TRBJ1-2; D gene: .; V gene: TRBV14; clone size: .; CDR3 DNA: TGTGCCAGCAGCCAAGGGGCTGTCGGGGGGACTAACTATGGCTACACCTTC; CDR3 protein: CASSQGAVGGTNYGYTF
J gene: TRBJ1-1; D gene: TRBD1; V gene: TRBV4-2; clone size: once; CDR3 DNA: TGTGCCAGCAGCCAAAATAGAGGGGGCGTGAACACTGAAGCTTTCTTT; CDR3 protein: CASSQNRGGVNTEAFF
J gene: TRBJ1-5; D gene: .; V gene: TRBV6-5; clone size: few; CDR3 DNA: TGTGCCAGCAGTTACGGGGAGCGACAGCCCCAGCATTTT; CDR3 protein: CASSYGERQPQHF
J gene: TRBJ1-3; D gene: .; V gene: TRBV28; clone size: .; CDR3 DNA: TGTGCCATCAGGGCTTCCACCTCTGGAAACACCATATATTTT; CDR3 protein: CAIRASTSGNTIYF
J gene: TRBJ1-2; D gene: .; V gene: TRBV6-4; clone size: .; CDR3 DNA: TGTGCCAGCAGTTCCCATTTGGAGGGGAACTATGGCTACACCTTC; CDR3 protein: CASSSHLEGNYGYTF
J gene: TRBJ1-2; D gene: TRBD1; V gene: TRBV28; clone size: .; CDR3 DNA: TGTGCCAGCAGTTTCCACCGGGACAGGGGGCCTCACTATGGCTACACCTTC; CDR3 protein: CASSFHRDRGPHYGYTF
J gene: TRBJ2-5; D gene: .; V gene: TRBV5-4; clone size: .; CDR3 DNA: TGTGCCAGCAGCTCGGGACTGAACCAAGAGACCCAGTACTTC; CDR3 protein: CASSSGLNQETQYF
J gene: TRBJ2-3; D gene: .; V gene: TRBV5-1; clone size: .; CDR3 DNA: TGCGCCAGCAGCTTGGCGGACAGCCCATCCACAGATACGCAGTATTTT; CDR3 protein: CASSLADSPSTDTQYF
J gene: TRBJ2-7; D gene: .; V gene: TRBV10-3; clone size: .; CDR3 DNA: TGTGCCATCAGGTACGGGACACTAACCTACGAGCAGTACTTC; CDR3 protein: CAIRYGTLTYEQYF
J gene: TRBJ2-7; D gene: .; V gene: TRBV6-5; clone size: .; CDR3 DNA: TGTGCCAGCAGTTACTCGAGTGTCTACGAGCAGTACTTC; CDR3 protein: CASSYSSVYEQYF
J gene: TRBJ1-4; D gene: .; V gene: TRBV7-2; clone size: once; CDR3 DNA: TGTGCCAGCAGCTTCCCCGGGGAAAAACTGTTTTTT; CDR3 protein: CASSFPGEKLFF
J gene: TRBJ1-2; D gene: .; V gene: TRBV7-9; clone size: .; CDR3 DNA: TGTTCCAGCAGCTTTATTCTGGGGGCCTCTAACTATGGCTACACCTTC; CDR3 protein: CSSSFILGASNYGYTF
J gene: TRBJ2-3; D gene: TRBD2; V gene: TRBV5-1; clone size: .; CDR3 DNA: TGCGCCAGCAGCTTGGAGATAGCGGGGGGGCCGGGGGATACGCAGTATTTT; CDR3 protein: CASSLEIAGGPGDTQYF
J gene: TRBJ1-2; D gene: .; V gene: TRBV7-9; clone size: once; CDR3 DNA: TGTGCCAGCAGCCCTCGGTGGACAGCCGACTATGGCTACACCTTC; CDR3 protein: CASSPRWTADYGYTF
J gene: TRBJ2-7; D gene: TRBD2; V gene: TRBV10-3; clone size: once; CDR3 DNA: TGTGCCATCACGGCGGGAGGAAGGGGTTACGAGCAGTACTTC; CDR3 protein: CAITAGGRGYEQYF
J gene: TRBJ2-7; D gene: TRBD1; V gene: TRBV18; clone size: .; CDR3 DNA: TGTGCCAGCTCAGCGGGACAGGGCATTAACGAGCAGTACTTC; CDR3 protein: CASSAGQGINEQYF
J gene: TRBJ1-1; D gene: TRBD1; V gene: TRBV19; clone size: .; CDR3 DNA: TGTGCCAGTAGAGACAGGGTTTGGGACACTGAAGCTTTCTTT; CDR3 protein: CASRDRVWDTEAFF